The present entry profiles one T cell receptor (beta chain) with its context. The target antigen is unknown. The CDR3 extends over 16 amino acids. The germline CDR1 and CDR2 sequences are SSHAT and FNYEAQ (reference sequence). V trimming: 6 bases; J trimming: 6 bases; junction bases outside the gene matches: 11. These data are taken from a study of cytotoxic CD8 clonotypes in ibrutinib-treated CLL. Study details: Mean per-sample yields comprised roughly 260,000 productive templates and 94,082 productive rearrangements.

Measured with immunoSEQ multiplex PCR; TCRdb has only the in-frame clones, and not every one. The profile shows roughly 54,000 clones, 57% of them singletons. Study outcomes and limitations: Progressing and sustained-remission patients had different sampling times. In comparison with age-matched healthy donors, baseline clonality was higher and tracked circulating CD8+ T-cell counts.

The TCR originated in a human donor with chronic lymphocytic leukemia. The sample here was PBMCs, taken after 24 months of ibrutinib treatment. J is TRBJ2-2 and V is TRBV7-7; TRBD1 agrees at 9 bases. The CDR3 protein is CASRPTGGGEPGELFF. CDR3 bases: TGTGCCAGCAGACCGACAGGGGGAGGTGAACCCGGGGAGCTGTTTTTT.